This T cell receptor (beta chain) was sequenced in a study of human T cells and chemical hapten exposure. Findings and limits, study-wide: Expanded TCRs produced significantly more large CDR3 similarity clusters than controls did.

With respect to this clonotype: The antigen is unknown.

A single record per CDR3 protein comes from TCRdb applying MiXCR to the RACE reads. The sample lists approximately 260,000 distinct CDR3 sequences; approximately 7.5% were seen once. This CDR3 is 15 amino acids long. Trimming removed 0 bases from V and 5 bases from J; junction bases left unmatched: 4. Per germline, CDR1 SGHNT and CDR2 YENEEA. Time point described: pre-sensitization, week 0. Noted treatment: therapeutic diphenylcyclopropenone sensitization with weekly scalp DPC. The sequence was collected from a man between 18 and 29 years old with alopecia areata. Some clones in this sample may be carry-over from other donors' samples. Sample: whole blood, taken in connection with sensitization to the hapten diphenylcyclopropenone (DPC). J is TRBJ2-1 and V is TRBV11-3, with 7 bases identical to TRBD1. The CDR3 region is CASSLETGWDNEQFF. The CDR3 DNA sequence: TGTGCCAGCAGCTTAGAGACAGGGTGGGACAATGAGCAGTTCTTC.